The clone carrying this T cell receptor (beta chain) was recorded at least ten times. No antigen is known for it. TCR alpha and beta CDR3 regions were amplified from RNA using iRepertoire nested multiplex PCR. TCRdb recomputed calls from the multiplex PCR reads with MiXCR, one row per CDR3 protein. The sample yields around 93,000 distinct CDR3 sequences, roughly 40% seen once. This entry is derived from a study of glioma-infiltrating T cells. Study results and caveats: Non-neoplastic patients had below-expected tissue-blood divergence, while all gliomas exceeded expectation.

The sequenced sample was glioma tissue, nonneoplastic brain tissue, or PBMCs (not recorded which). This TCR was recovered from a human donor with low-grade glioma or glioblastoma, undergoing nonglioma brain surgery, or in good health (not recorded which).

The CDR3 reads CSADDLLAGLAYEQYF. In DNA form, the CDR3 reads TGCAGTGCGGACGACCTTTTGGCGGGGTTAGCCTACGAGCAGTACTTC. The chain has TRBV20-1 and TRBJ2-7; possibly TRBD2 for D (6 bases). The CDR3 contains 16 residues. Germline V CDR1 and CDR2: DFQATT, SNEGSKA (reference sequence). Trimming pared 6 bases from V and 2 bases from J, leaving 23 bases between.